These T cell receptor beta chains were read from a single sample in a study of blood T cell repertoires in COVID-19. Sequenced by immunoSEQ multiplex PCR; TCRdb stores in-frame clones only, minus some. The sample consists of about 280,000 clones, around 87% of them appearing once. The sample comprised PBMCs or T cells enriched from blood (not recorded which). The source of these receptors is a woman in her late teens or twenties with acute COVID-19. The CDR3 runs from the conserved cysteine through the conserved F or W. The order of the fields is V gene, J gene, clone size, D gene, CDR3 protein, CDR3 DNA. The D gene is left open where the match is weak. Clone size appears in some rows only: once, few, many, or a class for an expanded clone.

TRBV28	TRBJ1-5	NA	NA	CASSPARGSNQPQHF	TGTGCCAGCAGTCCGGCGCGGGGGAGCAATCAGCCCCAGCATTTT
TRBV30	TRBJ2-7	NA	TRBD1	CAWSPGTGASYEQYF	TGTGCCTGGAGTCCCGGGACAGGGGCCTCCTACGAGCAGTACTTC
TRBV7-9	TRBJ1-3	once	NA	CASSLGAQGGNTIYF	TGTGCCAGCAGCTTAGGGGCCCAGGGTGGAAACACCATATATTTT
TRBV19	TRBJ1-2	NA	TRBD1	CASSLYGQGAMSYTF	TGTGCCAGTAGTCTATACGGACAGGGGGCTATGAGCTACACCTTC
TRBV11-3	TRBJ2-7	NA	TRBD1	CASSLRSGQGNYEQYF	TGTGCCAGCAGCTTACGGTCGGGACAGGGCAACTACGAGCAGTACTTC
TRBV6-4	TRBJ2-5	NA	TRBD1	CASSDSYQGAQYF	TGTGCCAGCAGTGACTCCTACCAGGGGGCCCAGTACTTC
TRBV9	TRBJ1-2	NA	TRBD1	CASSASGQGALYGYTF	TGTGCCAGCAGCGCATCGGGACAGGGGGCCCTCTATGGCTACACCTTC
TRBV5-1	TRBJ2-1	NA	TRBD2	CASSLAPGLAGPTIRAYNEQFF	TGCGCCAGCAGCTTGGCCCCCGGACTAGCGGGACCAACAATACGAGCCTACAATGAGCAGTTCTTC
TRBV19	TRBJ2-1	NA	NA	CASSEGDRPYNEQFF	TGTGCCAGTAGTGAGGGGGACCGCCCCTACAATGAGCAGTTCTTC
TRBV9	TRBJ2-2	NA	NA	CASSAVNTGELFF	TGTGCCAGCAGCGCCGTTAACACCGGGGAGCTGTTTTTT
TRBV14	TRBJ1-6	NA	NA	CASSQAAGSSPLHF	TGTGCCAGCAGCCAGGCAGCGGGTTCTTCACCCCTCCACTTT
TRBV4-1	TRBJ1-2	NA	NA	CASSLQQGYYGYTF	TGCGCCAGCAGCCTCCAACAGGGTTACTATGGCTACACCTTC
TRBV11-2	TRBJ1-6	NA	NA	CASSPRHGGGLDSPLHF	TGTGCCAGCAGCCCCCGCCACGGCGGGGGCCTGGATTCACCCCTCCACTTT
TRBV7-8	TRBJ2-3	NA	NA	CASSPGLDTQYF	TGTGCCAGCAGCCCAGGGTTAGATACGCAGTATTTT
TRBV28	TRBJ2-3	NA	TRBD2	CASAQIQLTSKYTDTQYF	TGTGCCAGCGCTCAAATTCAACTGACTAGCAAGTACACAGATACGCAGTATTTT
TRBV12-3/TRBV12-4	TRBJ2-5	NA	NA	CASSTTGGETQYF	TGTGCCAGCAGTACTACTGGGGGGGAGACCCAGTACTTC
TRBV4-1	TRBJ2-7	NA	TRBD2	CASSQTSGRASSYEQYF	TGCGCCAGCAGCCAGACTAGCGGGAGGGCCAGCTCCTACGAGCAGTACTTC
TRBV27	TRBJ1-2	NA	NA	CASSAHQMNGYTF	TGTGCCAGCAGTGCCCATCAGATGAATGGCTACACCTTC
TRBV9	TRBJ2-1	NA	NA	CASRNKTQSTYNEQFF	TGTGCCAGCAGAAACAAGACTCAATCAACCTACAATGAGCAGTTCTTC
TRBV5-6	TRBJ2-7	NA	NA	CASSLVWETAYEQYF	TGTGCCAGCAGCTTGGTATGGGAGACGGCCTACGAGCAGTACTTC
TRBV7-9	TRBJ1-2	NA	NA	CASSLASHGYTF	TGTGCCAGCAGCTTAGCTAGCCATGGCTACACCTTC
TRBV27	TRBJ1-1	NA	NA	CAAGAGLEAFF	TGTGCCGCTGGCGCAGGGCTTGAAGCTTTCTTT
TRBV7-2	TRBJ1-6	NA	NA	CASSFNAGVYNSPLHF	TGTGCCAGCAGCTTTAACGCGGGGGTTTATAATTCACCCCTCCACTTT
TRBV27	TRBJ2-1	NA	TRBD1	CASSFDRGNEQFF	TGTGCCAGCAGTTTTGACAGGGGCAATGAGCAGTTCTTC
TRBV28	TRBJ1-1	NA	TRBD1	CASSSGTGGSFDTEAFF	TGTGCCAGCAGTTCCGGGACAGGGGGGTCTTTCGACACTGAAGCTTTCTTT
TRBV27	TRBJ2-1	NA	TRBD2	CASSLSGTSSNEQFF	TGTGCCAGCAGTTTATCAGGGACTAGTAGCAATGAGCAGTTCTTC
TRBV27	TRBJ2-5	NA	TRBD1	CASRRQGNQETQYF	TGTGCCAGCAGGAGACAGGGGAACCAAGAGACCCAGTACTTC
TRBV4-1	TRBJ2-3	NA	NA	CASSQDDARQPGRTDTQYF	TGCGCCAGCAGCCAAGATGACGCTAGACAGCCGGGCCGCACAGATACGCAGTATTTT
TRBV5-1	TRBJ2-3	NA	NA	CASSFNRYTDTQYF	TGCGCCAGCAGCTTTAACAGGTACACAGATACGCAGTATTTT
TRBV18	TRBJ2-3	NA	TRBD1	CASSSIPTGGRSYPSTDTQYF	TGTGCCAGCTCATCAATTCCGACAGGGGGCCGATCTTACCCTAGCACAGATACGCAGTATTTT
TRBV6-5	TRBJ2-7	once	TRBD1	CASKDRGYEQYF	TGTGCCAGCAAAGACAGGGGCTACGAGCAGTACTTC
TRBV27	TRBJ1-2	NA	NA	CASSSGGGRGYYYGYTF	TGTGCCAGCAGTTCTGGGGGGGGCAGGGGATATTATTATGGCTACACCTTC
TRBV20-1	TRBJ2-7	NA	NA	CSARSRYEQYF	TGCAGTGCTAGGTCGAGGTACGAGCAGTACTTC
TRBV3-1/TRBV3-2	TRBJ2-7	NA	NA	CASSQEPLHEVWDEQYF	TGTGCCAGCAGCCAAGAACCTCTCCATGAGGTATGGGACGAGCAGTACTTC